This entry lists 30 T cell receptor beta chains sequenced from one sample in a study of CD8+ T cells in alopecia areata. TCR sequencing used cDNA made by reverse transcription of extracted RNA. TCRdb's table, derived via immunoSEQ multiplex PCR, lists solely in-frame clones and lacks some. This sample has a few hundred thousand clones; less than 45% occur once, and the top ten carry 0.48%. Treatment denoted: oral pan-JAK inhibitor, 5-10 mg twice daily. The source material was CD4+ T cells sorted from blood, sampled between weeks 30 and 35, from a patient treated with tofacitinib. The receptors shown here come from a human donor with alopecia areata.

This clone occurred a few times. This chain connects TRBV18 to TRBJ1-5, with TRBD1 matching 7 bases. Trimming cost V 3 bases and J 2 bases; bases outside gene matches: 4. This CDR3 spans 15 amino acids. From germline, CDR1 is KGHSH and CDR2 LQKENI. In DNA form, the CDR3 reads TGTGCCAGCTCACCGCAGGGGGGAGGCAATCAGCCCCAGCATTTT. Its translation is CASSPQGGGNQPQHF. Combining the CDR3 with reference TRBV18 and TRBJ1-5 gives the whole variable domain NAGVMQNPRHLVRRRGQEARLRCSPMKGHSHVYWYRQLPEEGLKFMVYLQKENIIDESGMPKERFSAEFPKEGPSILRIQQVVRGDSAAYFCASSPQGGGNQPQHFGDGTRLSIL.

The chain uses TRBV7-9 and TRBJ2-7; D gene unclear. V gave up 2 bases and J gave up 6 bases, with 29 bases separating them. CDR1 and CDR2 from the germline V gene are SEHNR and FQNEAQ (reference sequence). This CDR3 region has 19 residues. CDR3: CASSLFYEGRLQRDPEQYF. In nucleotides, the CDR3 is TGTGCCAGCAGCTTATTTTATGAAGGACGTCTCCAAAGGGATCCCGAGCAGTACTTC.

The V and J genes are TRBV7-2 and TRBJ2-4; a possible D gene is TRBD2 (6 bases). Germline-derived CDR1 and CDR2 are SGHTA and FQGNSA. The V end was cut by 1 base, the J end by 7 bases, with 14 bases between. The CDR3 has 15 amino acids. The CDR3 DNA is TGTGCCAGCAGCTTAGTGAGACTAGGTGTCAACATTCAGTACTTC. Translating it yields CASSLVRLGVNIQYF.

This clone has only one observation. The chain is built from TRBV11-3 and TRBJ2-1; D remains ambiguous. The germline V gene has CDR1 SGHNT and CDR2 YENEEA. The V gene lost 3 bases and the J gene lost 5 bases, with 8 bases spanning the gap. The CDR3 loop spans 13 amino acids. For the CDR3, the DNA is TGTGCCAGCAGCTTCTCGACGGACAATGAGCAGTTCTTC. Translated: CASSFSTDNEQFF.

CDR3 loop: CASSTDRYTEAFF. DNA of the CDR3: TGTGCCAGCAGCACCGACCGGTACACTGAAGCTTTCTTT. This chain links TRBV11-2 with TRBJ1-1; D is ambiguous. Germline V gives CDR1 SGHAT, CDR2 FQNNGV. The CDR3 consists of 13 residues. Trimming left V 5 bases short and J 3 bases short, with 10 bases between. Full variable domain (rest looked up from reference TRBV11-2 and TRBJ1-1): EAGVAQSPRYKIIEKRQSVAFWCNPISGHATLYWYQQILGQGPKLLIQFQNNGVVDDSQLPKDRFSAERLKGVDSTLKIQPAKLEDSAVYLCASSTDRYTEAFFGQGTRLTVV.

This clone was detected only a few times. This chain connects TRBV6-5 to TRBJ2-1; D assignment may be TRBD1 or TRBD2 (5 bases each). V was cut by 6 bases and J by 8 bases, with 14 bases left in between. This CDR3 is 13 amino acids long. Germline values: CDR1 MNHEY, CDR2 SVGAGI. CDR3 in amino acids: CASRPRGADEQFF. In DNA, the CDR3 is TGTGCCAGCAGACCGAGGGGAGCCGATGAGCAGTTCTTC.

The genes are TRBV29-1 and TRBJ2-7; tentatively, D is TRBD2 (6 bases). CDR1 is SQVTM, CDR2 ANQGSEA, per germline. CDR3 size: 11 residues. The V gene lost 5 bases and the J gene lost 3 bases, with 8 bases spanning the gap. CDR3 protein: CSVRGLYEQYF. The CDR3 nucleotides are TGCAGCGTTCGGGGACTCTACGAGCAGTACTTC.

This CDR3 is CAWSRMRVTHTEAFF. The CDR3 nucleotides read TGTGCCTGGAGCCGTATGCGGGTCACCCACACTGAAGCTTTCTTT. The rearrangement links TRBV30 to TRBJ1-1; D gene unclear. CDR3 length: 15 amino acids. The germline gives CDR1 GTSNPN, CDR2 SVGIG (reference sequence). Between the trimmed V and J ends, which lost 3 bases and 3 bases, there was a span of 17 bases.

In its sample, this clone was seen a few times. Other nucleotide sequences in the sample specify the same CDR3. The chain combines TRBV5-1 with TRBJ2-7; tentatively, D is TRBD1 or TRBD2 (5 bases each). CDR1 is SGHRS, CDR2 YFSETQ, per germline. The CDR3 sequence is 12 residues long. The ends were cut back, 0 bases at V and 4 bases at J, with 5 bases in the middle. CDR3 amino acids: CASSLGGYEQYF. CDR3 bases: TGCGCCAGCAGCTTGGGGGGGTACGAGCAGTACTTC.

This chain connects TRBV30 to TRBJ1-1, with 7 bases that match TRBD1. Germline lookup yields CDR1 GTSNPN and CDR2 SVGIG (reference sequence). Unmatched junction bases numbered 15, after V lost 5 bases and J lost 6 bases. The CDR3 covers 15 residues. In nucleotides, the CDR3 is TGTGCCTGGGATGCTCTGACAGGGATGGGTCCTGAAGCTTTCTTT. This translates into CAWDALTGMGPEAFF. Supplemented by reference TRBV30 and TRBJ1-1, the full variable domain reads SQTIHQWPATLVQPVGSPLSLECTVEGTSNPNLYWYRQAAGRGLQLLFYSVGIGQISSEVPQNLSASRPQDRQFILSSKKLLLSDSGFYLCAWDALTGMGPEAFFGQGTRLTVV.

The gene calls are TRBV27 and TRBJ2-7; the D call may be TRBD1 or TRBD2 (5 bases each). Deletions cut 5 bases from V and 5 bases from J, with 16 bases between. The CDR3 runs to 14 residues. Germline CDR1 and CDR2: MNHEY and SMNVEV (reference sequence). The CDR3 here is CASSEGAGGHEQYF. CDR3 nucleotide sequence: TGTGCCAGCAGTGAAGGGGCAGGAGGCCACGAGCAGTACTTC.

This clone was found a few times. This sequence joins TRBV30 and TRBJ1-1; D gene unclear. The germline V gene encodes CDR1 GTSNPN and CDR2 SVGIG (reference sequence). The CDR3 loop spans 15 amino acids. Trimming pared 2 bases from V and 1 base from J, leaving 14 bases between. DNA of the CDR3: TGTGCCTGGAGTCCCCGTGGGAAGCAGAACACTGAAGCTTTCTTT. It specifies CAWSPRGKQNTEAFF.

A few counts support this clone. V and J are TRBV4-2 and TRBJ1-6; 7 nucleotides line up with TRBD1. V lost 0 bases, J lost 10 bases, and 6 bases stayed unmatched. This CDR3 contains 15 residues. Looked up from germline, CDR1 is LGHNA and CDR2 is YNFKEQ. For the CDR3, the DNA is TGTGCCAGCAGCCAAGATCCCCCAGGGGGATCACCCCTCCACTTT. It codes for CASSQDPPGGSPLHF.

The V gene is TRBV20-1, the J gene TRBJ2-1, with D unclear. This CDR3 comprises 11 residues. Trimming removed 3 bases from V and 12 bases from J, with 12 bases in between. Germline-derived CDR1 and CDR2 are DFQATT and SNEGSKA (reference sequence). The DNA of the CDR3 is TGCAGTGCTAGGGTCGGCGGTAGGCAGTTCTTC. Its translation: CSARVGGRQFF.

There are a few counts of this clone. The chain links TRBV5-1 to TRBJ2-5; D possibly corresponds to TRBD1 (5 bases). The V end lost 1 base, the J end lost 2 bases, and 12 bases lay between the germline ends. This CDR3 is built from 15 residues. Looked up from germline, CDR1 is SGHRS and CDR2 is YFSETQ. CDR3 residues: CASSLSRAKQETQYF. In DNA, the CDR3 is TGCGCCAGCAGCTTGAGCAGGGCCAAACAAGAGACCCAGTACTTC. Full variable domain (missing parts from reference TRBV5-1 and TRBJ2-5): KAGVTQTPRYLIKTRGQQVTLSCSPISGHRSVSWYQQTPGQGLQFLFEYFSETQRNKGNFPGRFSGRQFSNSRSEMNVSTLELGDSALYLCASSLSRAKQETQYFGPGTRLLVL.

This sequence joins TRBV5-1 and TRBJ1-4; D remains unclear. Germline V gene sequence: CDR1 SGHRS, CDR2 YFSETQ. This CDR3 contains 14 residues. V lost 2 bases to trimming and J lost 7 bases, with 12 bases between them. The CDR3 DNA reads TGCGCCAGCAGCTTAGTTCTACAGAGTGAAAAACTGTTTTTT. Protein: CASSLVLQSEKLFF.

This clone has just a few counts. This chain joins TRBV30 and TRBJ2-2; 7 bases are a match to TRBD1. Per germline, CDR1 GTSNPN and CDR2 SVGIG (reference sequence). Losses at the gene ends were 1 base for V and 6 bases for J; bases not matched to a gene: 5. The CDR3 has 14 amino acids. CDR3 loop: CAWSGQGVAGELFF. Here the CDR3 DNA reads TGTGCCTGGAGTGGACAGGGTGTAGCCGGGGAGCTGTTTTTT.

CDR3 nucleotide sequence: TGTGCCAGCAGCGCCATGACACTCCCTGGAAACACCATATATTTT. Amino acids: CASSAMTLPGNTIYF. The chain is built from TRBV9 and TRBJ1-3, with D unclear. V was shortened by 3 bases and J by 2 bases, with 12 bases between the two germline ends. CDR3 size: 15 residues. The germline CDR1 and CDR2 sequences are SGDLS and YYNGEE.

The chain has TRBV11-2 and TRBJ1-2, with D possibly TRBD1 on 5 matching bases. This CDR3 contains 17 residues. Deletions cut 4 bases from V and 0 bases from J, with 18 bases between. Per the germline V gene, CDR1 is SGHAT and CDR2 is FQNNGV. The CDR3 spells CASSSPRDAEANYGYTF. The DNA for the CDR3 is TGTGCCAGCAGCTCGCCACGGGACGCCGAAGCTAACTATGGCTACACCTTC. Full variable domain (missing parts from reference TRBV11-2 and TRBJ1-2): EAGVAQSPRYKIIEKRQSVAFWCNPISGHATLYWYQQILGQGPKLLIQFQNNGVVDDSQLPKDRFSAERLKGVDSTLKIQPAKLEDSAVYLCASSSPRDAEANYGYTFGSGTRLTVV.

This clone has a handful of counts. The rearrangement joins TRBV7-3 to TRBJ2-6; possibly TRBD1 for D (6 bases). Germline values: CDR1 SGHTA, CDR2 FQGTGA. V was clipped by 3 bases and J by 2 bases, with 14 bases between them. This CDR3 is 17 amino acids long. The chain's CDR3 is CASSLRQGLTGANVLTF. Written as DNA, the CDR3 is TGTGCCAGCAGCTTGCGCCAGGGGCTTACTGGGGCCAACGTCCTGACTTTC. Together with reference TRBV7-3 and TRBJ2-6, the CDR3 gives the full variable domain: GAGVSQTPSNKVTEKGKYVELRCDPISGHTALYWYRQSLGQGPEFLIYFQGTGAADDSGLPNDRFFAVRPEGSVSTLKIQRTERGDSAVYLCASSLRQGLTGANVLTFGAGSRLTVL.

This clone was detected ten times or more. The chain couples TRBV5-6 to TRBJ2-2, with TRBD1 identical over 7 bases. J was trimmed by 2 bases and V by 4 bases; bases with no gene match: 5. The CDR3 covers 15 residues. CDR1 is SGHDT, CDR2 YYEEEE, per germline. CDR3 region: CASSQGDRNTGELFF. CDR3 DNA sequence: TGTGCCAGCAGCCAAGGGGACAGAAACACCGGGGAGCTGTTTTTT.

This chain connects TRBV18 to TRBJ2-4, with D tentatively TRBD1 (6 bases). CDR3 length equals 17 residues. The ends were cut back, 3 bases at V and 1 base at J, with 16 bases in the middle. Germline assignment: CDR1 KGHSH and CDR2 LQKENI. In nucleotides, the CDR3 is TGTGCCAGCTCACCTCCCCAAAGGACAGCCGCCAAAAACATTCAGTACTTC. It yields the protein CASSPPQRTAAKNIQYF.

The chain employs TRBV18 and TRBJ1-5; D is ambiguous. This CDR3 spans 17 amino acids. V lost 5 bases and J 3 bases, leaving 20 bases between the germline ends. Germline V CDR1 and CDR2: KGHSH, LQKENI. In DNA form, the CDR3 reads TGTGCCAGCTCAATTGAGGGTACAGCTAGACCCAATCAGCCCCAGCATTTT. As protein: CASSIEGTARPNQPQHF.

V and J are TRBV30 and TRBJ2-7; TRBD1 might be the D (6 bases). Trimming stripped 1 base from V and 5 bases from J, with 9 bases between. This CDR3 has 12 amino acids. Germline CDR1 is GTSNPN and CDR2 is SVGIG (reference sequence). In DNA form, the CDR3 reads TGTGCCTGGAGTGGGACAGTGGACGAGCAGTACTTC. Its translation: CAWSGTVDEQYF.

The chain couples TRBV7-9 to TRBJ2-3, with D perhaps TRBD1 (5 bases). V lost 5 bases and J lost 2, with 8 bases in between. The CDR3 sequence is 13 residues long. The germline V gene has CDR1 SEHNR and CDR2 FQNEAQ (reference sequence). CDR3 loop: CASSVDNTDTQYF. CDR3 bases: TGTGCCAGCAGCGTGGACAACACAGATACGCAGTATTTT.

This clone was seen only once. V usage is TRBV7-3 and J usage is TRBJ2-3, with a possible D match to TRBD2 (7 bases). The CDR3 contains 14 residues. Germline V gene sequence: CDR1 SGHTA, CDR2 FQGTGA. Deletions cut 4 bases from V and 2 bases from J, with 10 bases between. CDR3 DNA: TGTGCCAGCAGCTCCGGGGGGCCCACAGATACGCAGTATTTT. It encodes CASSSGGPTDTQYF.

This chain joins TRBV10-3 and TRBJ2-2; perhaps TRBD2 as D (6 bases). Germline CDR1 is ENHRY and CDR2 is SYGVKD. The CDR3 is 15 residues long. Trimming left V 4 bases short and J 0 bases short, with 9 bases between. Written as DNA, the CDR3 is TGTGCCATCAGTGGGGGACTGGCGAACACCGGGGAGCTGTTTTTT. Its protein product is CAISGGLANTGELFF.

This clone turned up a few times. The chain uses TRBV11-2 and TRBJ1-6; D uncertain. The CDR3 length is 14 residues. V was trimmed by 2 bases and J by 6 bases, leaving 8 bases between them. The germline V gene encodes CDR1 SGHAT and CDR2 FQNNGV. CDR3 amino acids: CASSLRQSNSPLHF. The CDR3 coding sequence is TGTGCCAGCAGCTTACGTCAGAGTAATTCACCCCTCCACTTT.

The chain employs TRBV29-1 and TRBJ2-2, with D possibly matching TRBD1 (6 bases). The CDR3 spans 16 residues. The V end was cut by 4 bases, the J end by 0 bases, with 15 bases between. The germline gives CDR1 SQVTM, CDR2 ANQGSEA. The CDR3 here is CSVVPYRVANTGELFF. The CDR3 nucleotides read TGCAGCGTTGTACCCTACAGGGTAGCGAACACCGGGGAGCTGTTTTTT.

The CDR3 loop reads CASSPAGTASYEQYF. The CDR3 DNA reads as TGTGCCAGCAGCCCCGCCGGGACAGCTTCCTACGAGCAGTACTTC. The rearrangement links TRBV14 to TRBJ2-7; 7 bases line up with TRBD1. The V gene end was trimmed by 4 bases and the J gene end by 1 base; junction bases not matched to a gene: 7. Germline CDR1 reads SGHDN; CDR2 reads FVKESK. CDR3 length: 15 residues.